This T cell receptor beta chain was recorded in a study of T cell responses to AZD1222 COVID-19 vaccine. The CDR3 has 16 amino acids. Trimming left V 0 bases short and J 8 bases short, with 18 bases between. The germline CDR1 and CDR2 sequences are SGHKS and YYEKEE (reference sequence). Generated by immunoSEQ multiplex PCR, the TCRdb table keeps only in-frame clones and is missing some. The sample lists fewer than 130,000 clones; around 80% were seen once. The chain joins TRBV5-5 to TRBJ1-5; TRBD1 is a possible D gene (5 bases). The TCR was taken from an adult in good health. This sample comprised peripheral blood, obtained on day 0 of AZD1222 vaccination. The CDR3 coding sequence is TGTGCCAGCAGCTTGGCCGGGCGGGGCCCTGGGGAGCCCCAGCATTTT. Translated: CASSLAGRGPGEPQHF.